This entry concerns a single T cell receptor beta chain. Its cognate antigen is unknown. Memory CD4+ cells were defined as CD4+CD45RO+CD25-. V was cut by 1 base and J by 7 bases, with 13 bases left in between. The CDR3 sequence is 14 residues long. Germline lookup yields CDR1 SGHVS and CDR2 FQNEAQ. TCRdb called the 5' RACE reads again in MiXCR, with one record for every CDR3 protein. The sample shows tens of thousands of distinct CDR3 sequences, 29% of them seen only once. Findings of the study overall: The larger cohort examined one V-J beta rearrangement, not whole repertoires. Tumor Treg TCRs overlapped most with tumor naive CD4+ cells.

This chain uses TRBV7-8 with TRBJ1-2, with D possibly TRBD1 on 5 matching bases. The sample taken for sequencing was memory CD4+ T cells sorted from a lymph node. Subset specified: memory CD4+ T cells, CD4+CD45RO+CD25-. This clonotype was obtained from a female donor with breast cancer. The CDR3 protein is CASSLVGGDRGYTF. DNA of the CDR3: TGTGCCAGCAGCTTAGTGGGGGGGGACCGTGGCTACACCTTC.